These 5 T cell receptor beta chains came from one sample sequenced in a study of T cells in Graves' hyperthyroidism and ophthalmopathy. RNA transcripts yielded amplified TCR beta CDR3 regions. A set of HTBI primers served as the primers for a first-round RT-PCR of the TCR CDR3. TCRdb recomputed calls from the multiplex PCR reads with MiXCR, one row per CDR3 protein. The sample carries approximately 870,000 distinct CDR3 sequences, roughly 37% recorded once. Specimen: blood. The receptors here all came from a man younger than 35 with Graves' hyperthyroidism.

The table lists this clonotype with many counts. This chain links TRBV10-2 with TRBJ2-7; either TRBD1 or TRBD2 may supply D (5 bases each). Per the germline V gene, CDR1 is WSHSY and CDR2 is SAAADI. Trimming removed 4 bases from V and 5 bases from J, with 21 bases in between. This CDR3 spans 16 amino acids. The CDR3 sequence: CASSAHGPPGRDEQYF. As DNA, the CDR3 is TGCGCCAGCAGTGCCCACGGCCCCCCAGGGCGGGACGAGCAGTACTTC.

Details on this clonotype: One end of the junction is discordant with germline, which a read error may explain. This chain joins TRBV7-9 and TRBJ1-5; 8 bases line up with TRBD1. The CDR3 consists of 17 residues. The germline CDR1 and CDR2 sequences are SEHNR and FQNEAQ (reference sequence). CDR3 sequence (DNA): TGCGCCAGCAGCCATCCCCCGGGACAGGCATTCAATCAGCCCCAGCATTTT. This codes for CASSHPPGQAFNQPQHF.

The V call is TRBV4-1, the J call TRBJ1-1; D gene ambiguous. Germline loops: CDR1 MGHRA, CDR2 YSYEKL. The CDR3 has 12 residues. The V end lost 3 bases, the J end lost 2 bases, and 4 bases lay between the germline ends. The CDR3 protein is CASSQYNTEAFF. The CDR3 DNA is TGCGCCAGCAGCCAGTACAACACTGAAGCTTTCTTT.

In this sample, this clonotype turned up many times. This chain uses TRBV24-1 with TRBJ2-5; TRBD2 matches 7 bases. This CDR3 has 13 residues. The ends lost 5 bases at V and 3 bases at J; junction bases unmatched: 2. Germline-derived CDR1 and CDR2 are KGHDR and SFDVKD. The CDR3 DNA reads TGTGCCACCAGTGGGGGAGGGAAAGAGACCCAGTACTTC. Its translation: CATSGGGKETQYF.

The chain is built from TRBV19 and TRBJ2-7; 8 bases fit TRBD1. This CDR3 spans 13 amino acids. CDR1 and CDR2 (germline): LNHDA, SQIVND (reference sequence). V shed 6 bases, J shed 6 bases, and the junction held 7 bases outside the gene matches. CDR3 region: CASSPGTGLEQYF. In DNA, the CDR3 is TGTGCCAGTAGCCCCGGGACAGGACTCGAGCAGTACTTC.